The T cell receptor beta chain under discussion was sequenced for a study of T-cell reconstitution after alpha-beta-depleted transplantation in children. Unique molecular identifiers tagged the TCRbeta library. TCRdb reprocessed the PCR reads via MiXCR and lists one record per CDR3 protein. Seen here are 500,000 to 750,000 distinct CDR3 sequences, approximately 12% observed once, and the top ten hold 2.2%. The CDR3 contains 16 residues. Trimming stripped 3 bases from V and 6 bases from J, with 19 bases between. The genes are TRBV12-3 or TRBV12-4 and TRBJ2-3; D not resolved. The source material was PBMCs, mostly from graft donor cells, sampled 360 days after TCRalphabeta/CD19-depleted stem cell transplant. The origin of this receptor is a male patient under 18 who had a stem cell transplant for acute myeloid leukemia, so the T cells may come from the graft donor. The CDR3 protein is CASSFLASLSQDTQYF. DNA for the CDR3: TGTGCCAGCAGTTTTCTGGCGTCACTTTCCCAGGATACGCAGTATTTT.